This passage covers 25 T cell receptor beta chains from one sample sequenced in a study of T-cell reconstitution after alpha-beta-depleted transplantation in children. TCRbeta library preparation incorporated unique molecular identifiers. One entry per CDR3 protein, called by TCRdb with MiXCR from the PCR reads. Seen here are around 250,000 distinct CDR3 sequences, 9.5% to 10% observed once, and the top ten hold over 9%. The sample consisted of PBMCs from the stem cell graft donor, taken from the stem cell graft. The receptors originated from a human donor who donated a stem cell graft to a child with SCID.

This clonotype occurred once. A junction end diverges from the germline sequence, so it may reflect a read error. The genes are TRBV5-6 and TRBJ2-7; 12 nucleotides match TRBD1. In germline, CDR1 is SGHDT, CDR2 YYEEEE. The CDR3 extends over 14 amino acids. The CDR3 nucleotides are TGTGCCATCAGCCCCGGGACAGGGGGCGGCGAGCAGTACTTC. Amino acids: CAISPGTGGGEQYF.

About this clonotype: One junction end does not reproduce the germline sequence, and a read error may be involved. This chain connects TRBV27 to TRBJ2-2; TRBD1 matches at 7 bases. This CDR3 has 16 residues. Germline values: CDR1 MNHEY, CDR2 SMNVEV (reference sequence). DNA for the CDR3: TGTACCAGCAGTCTAGTTCAGGGGGTTAACACCGGGGAGCTGTTTTTT. Protein: CTSSLVQGVNTGELFF.

This clonotype has ten or more counts. The gene calls are TRBV12-3 or TRBV12-4 and TRBJ2-7, with a possible D match to TRBD2 (7 bases). This CDR3 has 16 amino acids. V was shortened by 7 bases and J by 3 bases, with 22 bases between the two germline ends. The DNA of the CDR3 is TGTGCCAGCAAAAAAAGGGGGGGCCCCACTTACTACGAGCAGTACTTC. Translation: CASKKRGGPTYYEQYF.

This clonotype was picked up many times. The chain combines TRBV6-5 with TRBJ1-2; no definite D call. This CDR3 has 15 amino acids. The germline V gene encodes CDR1 MNHEY and CDR2 SVGAGI. V shed 0 bases and J shed 2 bases, with 10 bases lying between them. The CDR3 protein is CASSYSYGENYGYTF. The CDR3 DNA follows: TGTGCCAGCAGTTACTCGTATGGGGAAAACTATGGCTACACCTTC.

This clonotype was observed at least ten times. This chain uses TRBV11-2 with TRBJ1-1; D gene unclear. This CDR3 is built from 15 residues. Trimming cost V 1 base and J 2 bases, with 11 bases left between them. Germline V gives CDR1 SGHAT, CDR2 FQNNGV. The CDR3 DNA follows: TGTGCCAGCAGCTTAGTCTTATCGGGAAACACTGAAGCTTTCTTT. Translating it yields CASSLVLSGNTEAFF.

This clonotype was observed a handful of times. The rearrangement uses TRBV5-1 and TRBJ2-1; D unclear. V dropped 0 bases and J dropped 2 bases, with 12 bases sitting between them. The length of the CDR3 is 16 residues. CDR1 SGHRS and CDR2 YFSETQ come from the germline V gene. This CDR3 is CASSLVVTKAYNEQFF. CDR3 sequence (DNA): TGCGCCAGCAGCTTGGTGGTGACGAAAGCCTACAATGAGCAGTTCTTC.

Here the CDR3 DNA reads TGTGCCAGCAGTGACAGAGTAAACTATGGCTACACCTTC. Residues: CASSDRVNYGYTF. V and J are TRBV2 and TRBJ1-2; D gene uncertain. The CDR3 spans 13 residues. The germline V and J ends were trimmed by 3 bases and 2 bases, with 7 bases remaining between them. Per germline, CDR1 SNHLY and CDR2 FYNNEI.

Only a few counts were recorded for this clonotype. The CDR3 loop is CSARRGGNEQFF. The DNA of the CDR3 is TGCAGTGCTAGACGGGGTGGGAATGAGCAGTTCTTC. The chain uses TRBV20-1 and TRBJ2-1, with D possibly TRBD2 on 5 matching bases. V was trimmed by 2 bases and J by 7 bases, leaving 9 bases between them. This CDR3 is built from 12 residues. The germline V gene has CDR1 DFQATT and CDR2 SNEGSKA (reference sequence).

This clonotype was recorded at least ten times. The chain employs TRBV4-2 and TRBJ2-1; 7 positions match TRBD2. With 4 bases clipped from V and 0 bases from J, the junction kept 6 bases outside the gene matches. This CDR3 is built from 16 residues. Germline V gene lookup returns CDR1 LGHNA and CDR2 YNFKEQ. CDR3 region: CASSPYGGSSYNEQFF. The CDR3 region has the DNA TGTGCCAGCAGCCCTTACGGGGGGAGCTCCTACAATGAGCAGTTCTTC.

The sample holds a few counts of this clonotype. This chain links TRBV7-3 with TRBJ1-2; 8 nucleotides align to TRBD1. The trim removed 4 bases at V and 5 bases at J, leaving 3 bases unmatched. Germline V lookup: CDR1 SGHTA, CDR2 FQGTGA. CDR3 size: 13 residues. The CDR3: CASSWGQEYGYTF. Written as DNA, the CDR3 is TGTGCCAGCAGCTGGGGACAGGAGTATGGCTACACCTTC. Filled out from reference TRBV7-3 and TRBJ1-2, the complete variable domain reads GAGVSQTPSNKVTEKGKYVELRCDPISGHTALYWYRQSLGQGPEFLIYFQGTGAADDSGLPNDRFFAVRPEGSVSTLKIQRTERGDSAVYLCASSWGQEYGYTFGSGTRLTVV.

Only a few counts were recorded for this clonotype. V is TRBV5-6 and J is TRBJ1-5; 10 positions agree with TRBD1. Trimming removed 0 bases from V and 6 bases from J; junction bases left unmatched: 6. The CDR3 is 16 amino acids. Germline V lookup: CDR1 SGHDT, CDR2 YYEEEE. CDR3 sequence reads: CASSLGDRGLSQPQHF. The CDR3 DNA follows: TGTGCCAGCAGCTTGGGAGACAGGGGGCTCTCTCAGCCCCAGCATTTT.

This clonotype was detected ten times or more. This chain links TRBV6-5 with TRBJ2-2, with D unclear. Germline assignment: CDR1 MNHEY and CDR2 SVGAGI. With 2 bases removed from V and 3 bases from J, the gap between germline ends came to 10 bases. This CDR3 region has 15 residues. CDR3 nucleotides: TGTGCCAGCAGTTACGGGGTAATGGACACCGGGGAGCTGTTTTTT. As protein: CASSYGVMDTGELFF.

This clonotype was observed a few times. This chain connects TRBV18 to TRBJ1-1; D is uncertain. Germline V gene data show CDR1 as KGHSH and CDR2 as LQKENI. The CDR3 extends over 15 amino acids. Deletions cut 6 bases from V and 1 base from J, with 15 bases between. This chain's CDR3 is CASSPLRDQNTEAFF. The DNA for the CDR3 is TGTGCCAGCTCCCCCCTACGAGACCAGAACACTGAAGCTTTCTTT.

This clonotype was detected a few times. This chain joins TRBV20-1 and TRBJ2-1; D call uncertain. From germline, CDR1 is DFQATT and CDR2 SNEGSKA (reference sequence). There are 15 residues in the CDR3. The V end lost 0 bases, the J end lost 0 bases, and 9 bases lay between the germline ends. This CDR3 is CSARDLVGSYNEQFF. The CDR3 region has the DNA TGCAGTGCTAGAGATCTCGTCGGCTCCTACAATGAGCAGTTCTTC.

The chain has TRBV5-1 and TRBJ1-6, with 9 bases that match TRBD1. The V gene end was trimmed by 4 bases and the J gene end by 9 bases; junction bases not matched to a gene: 11. CDR1 SGHRS and CDR2 YFSETQ come from the germline V gene. The CDR3 covers 16 residues. The CDR3 reads CASSETPQGAGSPLHF. CDR3 in DNA: TGCGCCAGCAGCGAAACACCACAGGGGGCTGGTTCACCCCTCCACTTT.

The chain has TRBV29-1 and TRBJ2-1; weak D call: TRBD2 (5 bases). The CDR3 is 14 residues long. Trimming took 6 bases from V and 1 from J, leaving 13 bases between them. The germline V gene encodes CDR1 SQVTM and CDR2 ANQGSEA. CDR3 protein: CSVCPGMSYNEQFF. CDR3 coding DNA: TGCAGCGTGTGTCCGGGAATGTCCTACAATGAGCAGTTCTTC.

This clonotype was detected ten times or more. The chain links TRBV6-5 to TRBJ2-2; 8 positions match TRBD2. The V gene's germline CDR1 is MNHEY and CDR2 SVGAGI. This CDR3 is built from 15 residues. Trimming removed 6 bases from V and 1 base from J; junction bases left unmatched: 4. CDR3 residues: CASSLSGVNTGELFF. In DNA form, the CDR3 reads TGTGCCAGCAGCCTTAGCGGGGTGAACACCGGGGAGCTGTTTTTT.

There are many counts of this clonotype. V and J are TRBV9 and TRBJ2-2; a weak D match, TRBD2 (6 bases). CDR3 length: 13 amino acids. Germline V gives CDR1 SGDLS, CDR2 YYNGEE. V lost 0 bases and J 7 bases, leaving 7 bases between the germline ends. The CDR3 spells CASSVVGGGELFF. The CDR3 DNA sequence: TGTGCCAGCAGCGTAGTGGGAGGCGGGGAGCTGTTTTTT.

There are a few counts of this clonotype. The chain carries TRBV7-9 and TRBJ2-5; D gene unclear. The germline V gene encodes CDR1 SEHNR and CDR2 FQNEAQ (reference sequence). The CDR3 is made up of 15 amino acids. Deletions cut 5 bases from V and 0 bases from J, with 13 bases between. CDR3 nucleotide sequence: TGTGCCAGCAGCCCGGTTCTAGAGTACCAAGAGACCCAGTACTTC. This translates into CASSPVLEYQETQYF.

This sequence joins TRBV12-3 or TRBV12-4 and TRBJ2-1; D is undetermined. This CDR3 has 14 amino acids. The V and J ends lost 1 base and 6 bases respectively, with 10 bases between them. CDR3 sequence reads: CASSLEAPLNEQFF. CDR3 sequence (DNA): TGTGCCAGCAGTTTAGAAGCCCCACTCAATGAGCAGTTCTTC.

V and J are TRBV7-9 and TRBJ2-7; 10 nucleotides match TRBD1. The CDR3 has 14 amino acids. Germline V CDR1 and CDR2: SEHNR, FQNEAQ (reference sequence). With V trimmed by 4 bases and J by 2 bases, 2 bases remained unmatched. The CDR3, as DNA: TGTGCCAGCAGCTCGGACAGGGGGGCCTACGAGCAGTACTTC. Amino acid sequence: CASSSDRGAYEQYF.

This clonotype occurred many times. The rearrangement links TRBV7-8 to TRBJ1-4, with TRBD1 as a possible D gene (6 bases). Germline CDR1 reads SGHVS; CDR2 reads FQNEAQ. V was trimmed by 1 base and J by 4 bases, leaving 13 bases between them. The CDR3 has 16 residues. The CDR3 is CASSLDQDRYNEKLFF. In nucleotides, the CDR3 is TGTGCCAGCAGCTTAGATCAGGACAGATATAATGAAAAACTGTTTTTT.

This clonotype turned up a few times. This chain uses TRBV12-3 or TRBV12-4 with TRBJ2-2; D ambiguous. The CDR3 runs to 15 residues. V shed 1 base and J shed 1 base, with 7 bases lying between them. CDR3 sequence reads: CASSLGSVNTGELFF. The CDR3 DNA follows: TGTGCCAGCAGTTTAGGGTCAGTGAACACCGGGGAGCTGTTTTTT.

In its sample, this clonotype was seen a few times. The chain links TRBV29-1 to TRBJ2-1, with D perhaps matching TRBD1 (6 bases). The germline V and J ends were trimmed by 5 bases and 8 bases, with 16 bases remaining between them. Germline V gene sequence: CDR1 SQVTM, CDR2 ANQGSEA. The CDR3 has 13 residues. CDR3 region: CSVRRAGEYEQFF. As DNA, the CDR3 is TGCAGCGTTCGACGCGCAGGGGAGTATGAGCAGTTCTTC.

There are a few counts of this clonotype. The chain couples TRBV6-1 to TRBJ2-2; 11 bases match TRBD2. Germline V lookup: CDR1 MNHNS, CDR2 SASEGT. V lost 6 bases, J lost 5 bases, and 5 bases stayed unmatched. This CDR3 has 15 residues. The CDR3 coding sequence is TGTGCCAGCAGCTTCCCTAGCGGGGGGACCGGGGAGCTGTTTTTT. Its protein product is CASSFPSGGTGELFF.